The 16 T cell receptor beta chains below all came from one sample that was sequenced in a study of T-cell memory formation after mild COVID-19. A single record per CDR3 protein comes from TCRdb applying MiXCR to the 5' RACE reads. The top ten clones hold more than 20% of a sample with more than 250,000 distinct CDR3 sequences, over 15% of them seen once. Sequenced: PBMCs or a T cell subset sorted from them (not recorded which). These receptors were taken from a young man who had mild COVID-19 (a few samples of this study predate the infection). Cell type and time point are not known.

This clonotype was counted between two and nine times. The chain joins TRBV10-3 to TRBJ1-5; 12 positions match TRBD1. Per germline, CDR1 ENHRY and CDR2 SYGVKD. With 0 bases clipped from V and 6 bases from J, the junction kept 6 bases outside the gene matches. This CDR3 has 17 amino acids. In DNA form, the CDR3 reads TGTGCCATCAGTGAGTCCGGGACAGGGGGCTACGGTCAGCCCCAGCATTTT. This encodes CAISESGTGGYGQPQHF.

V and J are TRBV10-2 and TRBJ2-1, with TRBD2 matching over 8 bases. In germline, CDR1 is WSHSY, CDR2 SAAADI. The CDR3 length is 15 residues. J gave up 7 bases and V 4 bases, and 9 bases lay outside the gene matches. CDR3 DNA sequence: TGCGCCAGCAGTGTTAGCGGGGACTTCTGGAATGAGCAGTTCTTC. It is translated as CASSVSGDFWNEQFF.

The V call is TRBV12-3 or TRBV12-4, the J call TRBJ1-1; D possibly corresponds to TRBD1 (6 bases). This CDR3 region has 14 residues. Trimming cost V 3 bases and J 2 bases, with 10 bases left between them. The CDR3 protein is CASSFRTANTEAFF. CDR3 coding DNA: TGTGCCAGCAGTTTTAGGACAGCCAACACTGAAGCTTTCTTT.

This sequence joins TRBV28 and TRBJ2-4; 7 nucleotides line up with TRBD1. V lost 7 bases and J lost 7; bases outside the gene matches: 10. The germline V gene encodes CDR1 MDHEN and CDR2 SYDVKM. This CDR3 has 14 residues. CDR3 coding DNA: TGTGCCAGCACGGACAGGCTAGGGGCCAACATTCAGTACTTC. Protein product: CASTDRLGANIQYF.

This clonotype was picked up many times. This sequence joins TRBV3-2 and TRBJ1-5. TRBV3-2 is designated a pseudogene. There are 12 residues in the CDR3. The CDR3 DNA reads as TGTGCCAGCAGCCAAGACAATCAGCCCCAGCATTTT. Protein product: CASSQDNQPQHF.

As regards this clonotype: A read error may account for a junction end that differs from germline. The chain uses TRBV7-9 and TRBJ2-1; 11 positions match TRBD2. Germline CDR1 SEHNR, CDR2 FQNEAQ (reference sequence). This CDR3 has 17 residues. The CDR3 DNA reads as TGTGCCAGCAGCTCGACTAGCGGGGACCTGAGCTCCTACAATGAGCACTTC. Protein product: CASSSTSGDLSSYNEHF. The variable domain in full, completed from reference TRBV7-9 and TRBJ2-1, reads DTGVSQNPRHKITKRGQNVTFRCDPISEHNRLYWYRQTLGQGPEFLTYFQNEAQLEKSRLLSDRFSAERPKGSFSTLEIQRTEQGDSAMYLCASSSTSGDLSSYNEHFGPGTRLTVL.

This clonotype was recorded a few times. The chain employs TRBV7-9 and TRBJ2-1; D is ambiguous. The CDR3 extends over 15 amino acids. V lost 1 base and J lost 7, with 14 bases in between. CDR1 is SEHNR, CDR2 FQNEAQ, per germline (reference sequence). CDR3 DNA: TGTGCCAGCAGCTTAGGTTGGAGTGAAGGGAATGAGCAGTTCTTC. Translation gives CASSLGWSEGNEQFF.

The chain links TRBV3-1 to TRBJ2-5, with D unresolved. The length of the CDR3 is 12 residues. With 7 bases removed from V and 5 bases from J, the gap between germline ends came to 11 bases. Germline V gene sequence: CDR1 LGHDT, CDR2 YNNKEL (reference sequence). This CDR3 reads CASKAGSETQYF. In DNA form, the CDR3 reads TGTGCCAGCAAAGCCGGCTCGGAGACCCAGTACTTC.

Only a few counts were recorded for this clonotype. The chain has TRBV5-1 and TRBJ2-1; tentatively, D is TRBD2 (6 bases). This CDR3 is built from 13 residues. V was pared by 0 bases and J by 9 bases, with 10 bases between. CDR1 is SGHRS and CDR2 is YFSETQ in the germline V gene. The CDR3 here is CASSLGDGSEQFF. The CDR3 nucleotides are TGCGCCAGCAGCTTGGGTGACGGGAGTGAGCAGTTCTTC.

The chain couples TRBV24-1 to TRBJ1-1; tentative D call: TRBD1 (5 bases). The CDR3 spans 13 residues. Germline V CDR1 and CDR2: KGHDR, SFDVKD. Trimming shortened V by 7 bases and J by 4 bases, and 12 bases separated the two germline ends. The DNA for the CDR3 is TGTGCCACCAGGGCCGGGGCCGGCACTGAAGCTTTCTTT. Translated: CATRAGAGTEAFF.

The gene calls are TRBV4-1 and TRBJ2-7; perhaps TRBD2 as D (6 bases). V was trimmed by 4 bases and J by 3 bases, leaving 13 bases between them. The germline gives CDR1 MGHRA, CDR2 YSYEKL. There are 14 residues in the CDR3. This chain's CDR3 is CASSPDGGIYEQYV. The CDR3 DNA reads TGCGCCAGCAGCCCAGACGGGGGAATCTACGAGCAGTACGTC.

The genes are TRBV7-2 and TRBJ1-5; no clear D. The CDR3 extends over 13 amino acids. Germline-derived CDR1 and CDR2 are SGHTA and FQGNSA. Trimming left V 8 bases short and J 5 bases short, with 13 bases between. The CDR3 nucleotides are TGTGCCAGCTCGGATCCGGGTGATCAGCCCCAGCATTTT. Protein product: CASSDPGDQPQHF.

CDR3 in amino acids: CASLRGANTEAFF. CDR3 coding DNA: TGTGCCAGCCTTCGGGGCGCGAACACTGAAGCTTTCTTT. The gene calls are TRBV12-3 or TRBV12-4 and TRBJ1-1, with D perhaps TRBD1 (5 bases). The CDR3 has 13 amino acids. Trimming removed 8 bases at V and 1 base at J, with 11 bases between.

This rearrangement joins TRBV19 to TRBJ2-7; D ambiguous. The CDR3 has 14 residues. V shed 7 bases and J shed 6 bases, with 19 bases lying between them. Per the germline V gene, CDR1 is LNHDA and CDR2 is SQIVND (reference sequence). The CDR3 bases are TGTGCCAGTACCCTTGTAAACGGTGTGGGCGAGCAGTACTTC. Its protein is CASTLVNGVGEQYF.

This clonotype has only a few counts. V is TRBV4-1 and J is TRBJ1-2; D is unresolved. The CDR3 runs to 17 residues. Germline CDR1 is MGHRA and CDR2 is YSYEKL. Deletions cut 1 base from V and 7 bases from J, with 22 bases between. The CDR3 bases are TGCGCCAGCAGCCAAGTGGGCAGGAGGCGGAATCCAGGTGGCTACACCTTC. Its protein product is CASSQVGRRRNPGGYTF.

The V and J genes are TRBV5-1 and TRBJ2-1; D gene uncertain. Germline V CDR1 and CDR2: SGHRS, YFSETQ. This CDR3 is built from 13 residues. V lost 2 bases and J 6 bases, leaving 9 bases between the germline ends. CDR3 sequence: CASSLGQSNEQFF. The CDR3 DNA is TGCGCCAGCAGCTTAGGGCAGTCCAATGAGCAGTTCTTC.